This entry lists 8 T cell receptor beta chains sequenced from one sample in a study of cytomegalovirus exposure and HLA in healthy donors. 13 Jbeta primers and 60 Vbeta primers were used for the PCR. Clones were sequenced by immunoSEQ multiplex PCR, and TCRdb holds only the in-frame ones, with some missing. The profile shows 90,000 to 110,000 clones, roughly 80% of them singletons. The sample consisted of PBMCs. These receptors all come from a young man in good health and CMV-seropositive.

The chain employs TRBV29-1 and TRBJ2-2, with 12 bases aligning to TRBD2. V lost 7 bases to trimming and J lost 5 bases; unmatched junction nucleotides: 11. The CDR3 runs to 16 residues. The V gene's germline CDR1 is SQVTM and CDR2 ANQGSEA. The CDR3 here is CSADLTSGGVTGELFF. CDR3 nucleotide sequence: TGCAGCGCCGACCTGACTAGCGGGGGTGTTACCGGGGAGCTGTTTTTT.

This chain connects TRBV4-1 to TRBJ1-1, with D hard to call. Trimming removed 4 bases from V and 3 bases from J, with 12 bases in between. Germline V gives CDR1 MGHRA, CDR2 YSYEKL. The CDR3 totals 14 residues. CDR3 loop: CASSLHEGDTEAFF. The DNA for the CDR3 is TGCGCCAGCAGCCTCCACGAAGGAGACACTGAAGCTTTCTTT.

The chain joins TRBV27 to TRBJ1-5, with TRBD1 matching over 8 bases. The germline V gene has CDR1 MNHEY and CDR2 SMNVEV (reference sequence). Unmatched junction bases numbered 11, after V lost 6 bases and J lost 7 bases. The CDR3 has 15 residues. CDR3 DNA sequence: TGTGCCAGCAGGCTAACGACAGGGGTAGGGCAGCCCCAGCATTTT. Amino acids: CASRLTTGVGQPQHF.

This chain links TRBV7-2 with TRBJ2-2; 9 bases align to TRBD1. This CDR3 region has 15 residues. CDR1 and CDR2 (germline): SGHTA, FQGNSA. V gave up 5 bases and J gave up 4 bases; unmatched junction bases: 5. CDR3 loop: CASSPRQGGTGELFF. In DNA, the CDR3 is TGTGCCAGCAGCCCCAGACAGGGGGGCACCGGGGAGCTGTTTTTT.

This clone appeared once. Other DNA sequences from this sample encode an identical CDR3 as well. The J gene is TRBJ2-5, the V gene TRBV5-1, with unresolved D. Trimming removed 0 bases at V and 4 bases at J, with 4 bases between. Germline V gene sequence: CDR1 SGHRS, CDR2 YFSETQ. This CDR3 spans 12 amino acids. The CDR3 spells CASSLAGETQYF. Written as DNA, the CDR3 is TGCGCCAGCAGCTTGGCGGGAGAGACCCAGTACTTC.

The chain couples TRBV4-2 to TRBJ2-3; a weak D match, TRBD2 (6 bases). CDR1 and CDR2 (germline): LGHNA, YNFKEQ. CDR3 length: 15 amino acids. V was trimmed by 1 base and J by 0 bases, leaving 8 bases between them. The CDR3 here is CASSQAGESTDTQYF. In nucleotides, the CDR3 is TGTGCCAGCAGCCAAGCGGGGGAAAGCACAGATACGCAGTATTTT.

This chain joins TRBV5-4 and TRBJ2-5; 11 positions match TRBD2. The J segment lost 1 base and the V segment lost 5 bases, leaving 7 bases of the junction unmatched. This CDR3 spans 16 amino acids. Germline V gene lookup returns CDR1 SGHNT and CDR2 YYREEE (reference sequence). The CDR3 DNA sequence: TGTGCCAGCAGTTTAACTAGCGGGGGACCCCAAGAGACCCAGTACTTC. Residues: CASSLTSGGPQETQYF.

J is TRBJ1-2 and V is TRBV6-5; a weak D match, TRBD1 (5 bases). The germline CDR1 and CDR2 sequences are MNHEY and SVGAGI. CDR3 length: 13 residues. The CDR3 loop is CATARDLDYGYTF. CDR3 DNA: TGTGCAACAGCCCGGGACTTGGACTATGGCTACACCTTC.